The 25 T cell receptor beta chains in this list originate from one sample, sequenced in a study of response to subunit inactivated influenza vaccine. TCRdb reprocessed the RT-PCR reads via MiXCR and lists one record per CDR3 protein. Of fewer than 650,000 distinct CDR3 sequences detected, 13% appear once; the ten largest clones hold about 12%. Source: PBMCs from blood, taken roughly 6 weeks after vaccination. The receptors shown here come from a man aged 45 to 65 who received an inactivated influenza vaccine.

The chain is built from TRBV2 and TRBJ2-1, with 7 bases matching TRBD2. Germline CDR1 and CDR2: SNHLY and FYNNEI. V lost 4 bases and J lost 9; bases outside the gene matches: 12. CDR3 length equals 15 residues. The DNA of the CDR3 is TGTGCCAGCAGTGGTGGACTAGTGATCGGTAGTGAGCAGTTCTTC. It specifies CASSGGLVIGSEQFF.

This clonotype was observed at least ten times. The rearrangement joins TRBV5-1 to TRBJ1-1; 7 nucleotides match TRBD1. This CDR3 region has 13 residues. Trimming cost V 9 bases and J 1 base; bases outside gene matches: 6. Germline CDR1 is SGHRS and CDR2 is YFSETQ. CDR3 DNA sequence: TGCGCCACCTCGGGACAGCCGAACACTGAAGCTTTCTTT. Its protein is CATSGQPNTEAFF. Full variable domain (rest looked up from reference TRBV5-1 and TRBJ1-1): KAGVTQTPRYLIKTRGQQVTLSCSPISGHRSVSWYQQTPGQGLQFLFEYFSETQRNKGNFPGRFSGRQFSNSRSEMNVSTLELGDSALYLCATSGQPNTEAFFGQGTRLTVV.

This clonotype was seen a few times. J is TRBJ2-1 and V is TRBV6-5; weak D call: TRBD2 (7 bases). Germline CDR1 is MNHEY and CDR2 is SVGAGI. CDR3 size: 15 residues. V was pared by 3 bases and J by 5 bases, with 14 bases between. CDR3 sequence reads: CASSYRAGANNEQFF. As DNA, the CDR3 is TGTGCCAGCAGTTATCGGGCGGGGGCCAACAATGAGCAGTTCTTC.

In its sample, this clonotype was seen a few times. The chain employs TRBV30 and TRBJ2-1, with D unclear. Germline V lookup: CDR1 GTSNPN, CDR2 SVGIG (reference sequence). V was clipped by 5 bases and J by 8 bases, with 13 bases between them. The CDR3 runs 12 residues. CDR3 sequence reads: CAWALSSDEQFF. CDR3 in DNA: TGTGCCTGGGCACTTAGCAGCGATGAGCAGTTCTTC. The full variable domain, its missing parts supplied by reference TRBV30 and TRBJ2-1, is SQTIHQWPATLVQPVGSPLSLECTVEGTSNPNLYWYRQAAGRGLQLLFYSVGIGQISSEVPQNLSASRPQDRQFILSSKKLLLSDSGFYLCAWALSSDEQFFGPGTRLTVL.

The table lists this clonotype with a few counts. The CDR3 protein is CASSSLAGVHNEQFF. CDR3 bases: TGTGCCAGCAGTTCCCTAGCGGGGGTTCACAATGAGCAGTTCTTC. This sequence joins TRBV12-3 or TRBV12-4 and TRBJ2-1; TRBD2 matches 10 bases. The CDR3 covers 15 residues. Losses at the gene ends were 4 bases for V and 5 bases for J; bases not matched to a gene: 5.

This clonotype was recorded once. One end of the junction does not line up with germline, which may come from a read error. The chain carries TRBV7-2 and TRBJ2-2; 7 positions agree with TRBD1. The CDR3 spans 15 residues. The germline gives CDR1 SGHTA, CDR2 FQGNSA. The CDR3 region has the DNA TGTGCCAGAAGCTTGTTTATGACAGGGTCGGGGGAGCTGTTTTTT. Protein sequence: CARSLFMTGSGELFF.

CDR3 protein: CASSQDTGSNYGYTF. The CDR3 DNA follows: TGCGCCAGCAGCCAAGATACAGGGTCCAACTATGGCTACACCTTC. V and J are TRBV4-3 and TRBJ1-2; a weak D match, TRBD1 (6 bases). The CDR3 is 15 amino acids. Per germline, CDR1 LGHNA and CDR2 YSLEER. V was trimmed by 0 bases and J by 2 bases, leaving 10 bases between them.

This clonotype was observed at least ten times. This chain links TRBV7-2 with TRBJ2-5; 13 bases agree with TRBD2. CDR1 and CDR2 (germline): SGHTA, FQGNSA. V was pared by 3 bases and J by 5 bases, with 0 bases of the junction left unmatched. This CDR3 has 14 amino acids. In nucleotides, the CDR3 is TGTGCCAGCAGCTTGGGACTAGCGGGGGAGACCCAGTACTTC. This encodes CASSLGLAGETQYF.

There are a few counts of this clonotype. The chain carries TRBV11-2 and TRBJ2-5, with 12 bases aligning to TRBD2. The CDR3 covers 19 residues. Germline V CDR1 and CDR2: SGHAT, FQNNGV. The J segment lost 1 base and the V segment lost 4 bases, leaving 13 bases of the junction unmatched. This CDR3 is CASSYLPTSGSLGQETQYF. As DNA, the CDR3 is TGTGCCAGCAGCTACCTACCGACTAGCGGGAGCTTGGGCCAAGAGACCCAGTACTTC.

Only a few counts were recorded for this clonotype. This chain uses TRBV4-3 with TRBJ2-7; 7 nucleotides agree with TRBD2. V trimming: 4 bases; J trimming: 3 bases; junction bases outside the gene matches: 9. Germline V gene data show CDR1 as LGHNA and CDR2 as YSLEER. CDR3 size: 15 residues. The CDR3 region is CASSPTWRGNYEQYF. CDR3 bases: TGCGCCAGCAGCCCTACTTGGCGGGGGAACTACGAGCAGTACTTC.

The rearrangement links TRBV6-1 to TRBJ2-7, with 8 bases identical to TRBD2. The CDR3 has 13 amino acids. CDR1 MNHNS and CDR2 SASEGT come from the germline V gene. V was pared by 6 bases and J by 6 bases, with 7 bases of the junction left unmatched. The CDR3 coding sequence is TGTGCCAGCAGGGGAGGACTAGCATCCGAGCAGTACTTC. Protein product: CASRGGLASEQYF.

The chain carries TRBV11-1 and TRBJ2-2; 7 bases align to TRBD1. CDR1 SGHAT and CDR2 FQDESV come from the germline V gene (reference sequence). With 2 bases clipped from V and 0 bases from J, the junction kept 12 bases outside the gene matches. This CDR3 region has 19 residues. The CDR3 nucleotides are TGTGCCAGCAGCTTACAATCCCGGGACAGCCCTACGAACACCGGGGAGCTGTTTTTT. Amino acid sequence: CASSLQSRDSPTNTGELFF. The full variable domain, with the rest looked up from reference TRBV11-1 and TRBJ2-2, is EAEVAQSPRYKITEKSQAVAFWCDPISGHATLYWYRQILGQGPELLVQFQDESVVDDSQLPKDRFSAERLKGVDSTLKIQPAELGDSAMYLCASSLQSRDSPTNTGELFFGEGSRLTVL.

This clonotype was observed many times. The chain recombines TRBV7-2 with TRBJ1-4; TRBD1 matches 10 bases. The J segment lost 6 bases and the V segment lost 1 base, leaving 2 bases of the junction unmatched. Germline assignment: CDR1 SGHTA and CDR2 FQGNSA. The CDR3 has 15 amino acids. The CDR3 DNA reads as TGTGCCAGCAGCTTAGTGGGGACAGGGGATGAAAAACTGTTTTTT. The encoded protein is CASSLVGTGDEKLFF.

This clonotype was detected many times. The chain combines TRBV28 with TRBJ2-7; 9 positions agree with TRBD2. V trimming: 2 bases; J trimming: 3 bases; junction bases outside the gene matches: 8. Germline V gene sequence: CDR1 MDHEN, CDR2 SYDVKM. The CDR3 length is 16 residues. CDR3 DNA sequence: TGTGCCAGCAGTTTAGCCGGGACTAGCAGAAACTACGAGCAGTACTTC. Its protein product is CASSLAGTSRNYEQYF.

This clonotype has a handful of counts. The chain has TRBV5-1 and TRBJ2-1; unclear D gene. The CDR3 contains 14 residues. V lost 0 bases and J 8 bases, leaving 12 bases between the germline ends. The V gene's germline CDR1 is SGHRS and CDR2 YFSETQ. This CDR3 is CASSLGLPLDEQFF. The DNA for the CDR3 is TGCGCCAGCAGCTTGGGATTACCCTTGGATGAGCAGTTCTTC.

This clonotype showed up many times. An end of the junction does not agree with germline; a read error may underlie this. This rearrangement joins TRBV5-1 to TRBJ2-3; tentative D call: TRBD1 (6 bases). Germline V CDR1 and CDR2: SGHRS, YFSETQ. The CDR3 consists of 13 residues. DNA for the CDR3: TGTGCCAGCAGCTTAGCAGGGGCAGATACGCAGTATTTT. Its translation is CASSLAGADTQYF.

The chain combines TRBV15 with TRBJ2-7, with D possibly called TRBD1 or TRBD2 (7 bases each). CDR1 is LNHNV, CDR2 YYDKDF, per germline (reference sequence). Trimming took off 0 bases at V and 4 bases at J, with 16 bases between the two ends. The CDR3 spans 16 residues. The CDR3 sequence: CATSRDYPRGGYEQYF. As DNA, the CDR3 is TGTGCCACCAGCAGAGATTACCCCAGGGGGGGATACGAGCAGTACTTC.

The V gene is TRBV7-2, the J gene TRBJ1-4; tentatively, D is TRBD1 (5 bases). The germline V gene encodes CDR1 SGHTA and CDR2 FQGNSA. Trimming shortened V by 1 base and J by 7 bases, and 7 bases separated the two germline ends. The CDR3 is made up of 13 amino acids. CDR3 nucleotide sequence: TGTGCCAGCAGCTTAGGCAGGGTTGAAAAACTGTTTTTT. Translated, it gives CASSLGRVEKLFF.

This chain joins TRBV7-9 and TRBJ2-1, with D maybe TRBD2 (5 bases). CDR3 size: 15 residues. Per germline, CDR1 SEHNR and CDR2 FQNEAQ (reference sequence). The V gene lost 4 bases and the J gene lost 1 base, with 11 bases spanning the gap. CDR3 sequence: CASSSTIISYNEQFF. The CDR3, as DNA: TGTGCCAGCAGCTCGACTATTATATCCTACAATGAGCAGTTCTTC.

This clonotype was picked up a small number of times. CDR3 in amino acids: CASSLAGRFLTGELFF. CDR3 sequence (DNA): TGTGCCAGCAGCTTAGCGGGGCGTTTTCTGACCGGGGAGCTGTTTTTT. The chain uses TRBV11-2 and TRBJ2-2; D could derive from TRBD1 or TRBD2 (5 bases each). The CDR3 has 16 amino acids. Trimming removed 1 base at V and 5 bases at J, with 14 bases between. The germline V gene encodes CDR1 SGHAT and CDR2 FQNNGV.

This clonotype was seen only a few times. The chain couples TRBV6-2 or TRBV6-3 to TRBJ2-1, with D unclear. The length of the CDR3 is 11 residues. V lost 8 bases to trimming and J lost 4 bases, with 6 bases between them. Germline V gives CDR1 MNHEY, CDR2 SVGEGT. This CDR3 is CASDPYNEQFF. CDR3 coding DNA: TGTGCCAGCGATCCTTACAATGAGCAGTTCTTC.

The rearrangement uses TRBV15 and TRBJ1-5; D uncertain. Germline lookup yields CDR1 LNHNV and CDR2 YYDKDF (reference sequence). The CDR3 totals 15 residues. V was cut by 0 bases and J by 1 base, with 7 bases left in between. The CDR3 sequence is CATSRDPESNQPQHF. CDR3 bases: TGTGCCACCAGCAGAGATCCAGAAAGCAATCAGCCCCAGCATTTT.

This clonotype was found many times. This chain links TRBV28 with TRBJ2-7; tentatively, D is TRBD1 or TRBD2 (5 bases each). The CDR3 consists of 15 residues. Trimming stripped 5 bases from V and 0 bases from J, with 14 bases between. Germline V gene data show CDR1 as MDHEN and CDR2 as SYDVKM. This chain's CDR3 is CASSKPRESSYEQYF. CDR3 DNA sequence: TGTGCCAGCAGTAAACCCAGGGAGAGCTCCTACGAGCAGTACTTC.

This clonotype has a handful of counts. This rearrangement joins TRBV10-3 to TRBJ2-3, with 7 nucleotides matching TRBD1. The CDR3 length is 20 residues. V lost 6 bases and J lost 4; bases outside the gene matches: 25. Germline V lookup: CDR1 ENHRY, CDR2 SYGVKD. The chain's CDR3 is CAIRPTRTGIFRTSPDTQYF. In DNA form, the CDR3 reads TGTGCCATCAGACCGACAAGGACAGGTATTTTTAGGACTTCACCAGATACGCAGTATTTT.

In its sample, this clonotype was seen a few times. The chain's CDR3 is CASGLVQGGGPLHF. DNA for the CDR3: TGTGCTAGTGGTTTGGTTCAGGGAGGGGGACCCCTCCACTTT. The chain couples TRBV12-5 to TRBJ1-6; TRBD1 might be the D (6 bases). Trimming took off 0 bases at V and 12 bases at J, with 12 bases between the two ends. Germline CDR1 reads LGHNT; CDR2 reads FRNRAP. The CDR3 length is 14 residues.